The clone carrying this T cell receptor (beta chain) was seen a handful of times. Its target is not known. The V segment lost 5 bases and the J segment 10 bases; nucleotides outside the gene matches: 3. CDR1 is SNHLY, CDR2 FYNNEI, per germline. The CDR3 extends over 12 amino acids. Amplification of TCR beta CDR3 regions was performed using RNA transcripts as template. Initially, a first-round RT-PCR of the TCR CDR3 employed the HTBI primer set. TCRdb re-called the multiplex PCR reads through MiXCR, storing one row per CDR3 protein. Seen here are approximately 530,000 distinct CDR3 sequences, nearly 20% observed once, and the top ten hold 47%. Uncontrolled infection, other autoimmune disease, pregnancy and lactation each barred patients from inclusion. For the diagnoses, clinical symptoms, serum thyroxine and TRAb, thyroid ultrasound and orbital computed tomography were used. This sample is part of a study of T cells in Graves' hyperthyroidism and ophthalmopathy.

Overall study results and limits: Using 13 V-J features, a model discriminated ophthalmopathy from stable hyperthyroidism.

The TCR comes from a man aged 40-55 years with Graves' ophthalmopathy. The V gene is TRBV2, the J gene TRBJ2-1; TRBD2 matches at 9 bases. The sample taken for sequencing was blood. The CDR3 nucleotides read TGTGCCAGCAGTATCCTAGCGGGAGAGCAGTTCTTC. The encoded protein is CASSILAGEQFF.